Below are 18 T cell receptor beta chains sequenced from a single sample in a study of T cell responses to AZD1222 COVID-19 vaccine. Libraries were prepared by immunoSEQ multiplex PCR; TCRdb keeps only in-frame clonotypes and omits some of them. This table holds more than 30,000 clones, around 89% found once. Sequencing was performed on peripheral blood, taken 28 days after the second AZD1222 dose. All receptors derive from an adult who received the AZD1222 COVID-19 vaccine.

The rearrangement uses TRBV5-6 and TRBJ1-2; TRBD1 is a possible D gene (6 bases). V lost 4 bases and J 6 bases, leaving 13 bases between the germline ends. The CDR3 spans 13 residues. From germline, CDR1 is SGHDT and CDR2 YYEEEE. This CDR3 is CASSKQGLHGYTF. CDR3 nucleotide sequence: TGTGCCAGCAGCAAACAGGGCTTACATGGCTACACCTTC.

The CDR3 bases are TGTGCCAGCAGCTTCAGCGGGGGGGACTCCTACGAGCAGTACTTC. As protein: CASSFSGGDSYEQYF. The chain combines TRBV5-4 with TRBJ2-7, with 10 positions matching TRBD2. CDR1 and CDR2 from the germline V gene are SGHNT and YYREEE (reference sequence). Losses at the gene ends were 2 bases for V and 0 bases for J; bases not matched to a gene: 2. The CDR3 extends over 15 amino acids.

V usage is TRBV7-3 and J usage is TRBJ2-1; 7 nucleotides match TRBD1. V lost 3 bases and J lost 3; bases outside the gene matches: 2. The germline V gene has CDR1 SGHTA and CDR2 FQGTGA. CDR3 length equals 14 residues. The CDR3 bases are TGTGCCAGCAGCTTCCGGGACAGCTACAATGAGCAGTTCTTC. Protein product: CASSFRDSYNEQFF.

This chain connects TRBV3-1 (or the pseudogene TRBV3-2) to TRBJ2-3, with 8 bases lining up with TRBD1. J lost 6 bases, V lost 0 bases, and 11 bases had no gene match. The CDR3 sequence is 17 residues long. Per the germline V gene, CDR1 is LGHDT and CDR2 is YNNKEL (reference sequence). The DNA of the CDR3 is TGTGCCAGCAGCCAAGACTTTCCGGACAGGGTTGTTGATACGCAGTATTTT. It encodes CASSQDFPDRVVDTQYF.

This clone is a singleton in its sample. This chain links TRBV5-1 with TRBJ1-4; D possibly corresponds to TRBD1 (5 bases). Germline CDR1 reads SGHRS; CDR2 reads YFSETQ. The CDR3 spans 15 residues. Trimming cost V 4 bases and J 7 bases, with 17 bases left between them. This CDR3 reads CASSRSGPGGEKLFF. CDR3 in DNA: TGCGCCAGCAGCCGCTCAGGGCCCGGGGGTGAAAAACTGTTTTTT.

The J gene is TRBJ2-7, the V gene TRBV28; maybe TRBD1 (6 bases). This CDR3 has 14 residues. V lost 4 bases to trimming and J lost 3 bases, with 13 bases between them. Germline V gene lookup returns CDR1 MDHEN and CDR2 SYDVKM. The DNA for the CDR3 is TGTGCCAGCAGTTCTCCTAAACAGGGCTACGAGCAGTACTTC. It translates to CASSSPKQGYEQYF.

The chain has TRBV7-2 and TRBJ1-5, with unresolved D. V was trimmed by 0 bases and J by 2 bases, leaving 11 bases between them. The V gene's germline CDR1 is SGHTA and CDR2 FQGNSA. The CDR3 has 16 residues. In nucleotides, the CDR3 is TGTGCCAGCAGCTTAGCGCCGGGTAGGCGCAATCAGCCCCAGCATTTT. Amino acid sequence: CASSLAPGRRNQPQHF.

This chain links TRBV19 with TRBJ2-7; 7 nucleotides line up with TRBD2. CDR1 LNHDA and CDR2 SQIVND come from the germline V gene (reference sequence). The CDR3 totals 17 residues. V lost 5 bases and J lost 1; bases outside the gene matches: 14. Here the CDR3 reads CASSPRKAGDYSYEQYF. CDR3 nucleotides: TGTGCCAGTAGTCCTCGTAAGGCGGGAGACTATTCCTACGAGCAGTACTTC.

This rearrangement joins TRBV12-1 to TRBJ1-3. TRBV12-1 is tagged as a pseudogene. There are 11 residues in the CDR3. CDR3 in amino acids: CASSHPNTIYF. The CDR3 bases are TGTGCCAGCAGCCATCCGAACACCATATATTTT.

The count of this clone is one. The CDR3: CASSDSAGESAFF. The DNA for the CDR3 is TGTGCCAGCAGTGACTCTGCGGGAGAATCAGCTTTCTTT. The chain carries TRBV6-4 and TRBJ1-1; D gene unclear. The V and J ends lost 0 bases and 10 bases respectively, with 12 bases between them. The germline V gene encodes CDR1 MRHNA and CDR2 SNTAGT. This CDR3 region has 13 residues.

This clone was detected once. This sequence joins TRBV5-6 and TRBJ1-2; D is ambiguous. Germline V gives CDR1 SGHDT, CDR2 YYEEEE. The ends were cut back, 3 bases at V and 5 bases at J, with 17 bases in the middle. This CDR3 has 15 amino acids. CDR3 amino acids: CASSSRWGAAYGYTF. CDR3 in DNA: TGTGCCAGCAGCTCGCGTTGGGGAGCCGCTTATGGCTACACCTTC.

The chain uses TRBV6-5 and TRBJ2-5; maybe TRBD1 (6 bases). In germline, CDR1 is MNHEY, CDR2 SVGAGI. Trimming took off 6 bases at V and 4 bases at J, with 18 bases between the two ends. The CDR3 has 15 residues. This CDR3 is CASSSGPLQGETQYF. For the CDR3, the DNA is TGTGCCAGCAGCTCCGGGCCCCTACAGGGAGAGACCCAGTACTTC.

The chain recombines TRBV5-1 with TRBJ2-3; perhaps TRBD2 as D (7 bases). CDR1 SGHRS and CDR2 YFSETQ come from the germline V gene. This CDR3 has 16 residues. V dropped 0 bases and J dropped 4 bases, with 15 bases sitting between them. DNA of the CDR3: TGCGCCAGCAGCTTGGACGAGTCGGGGGGCCCAGATACGCAGTATTTT. Translation gives CASSLDESGGPDTQYF.

The sample holds one count of this clone. The chain joins TRBV19 to TRBJ2-2, with TRBD2 as a possible D gene (7 bases). The germline V gene encodes CDR1 LNHDA and CDR2 SQIVND (reference sequence). This CDR3 has 16 amino acids. Trimming removed 3 bases at V and 6 bases at J, with 17 bases between. CDR3 sequence reads: CASSISAGALAGELFF. The CDR3 DNA is TGTGCCAGTAGTATCTCGGCGGGGGCTTTAGCCGGGGAGCTGTTTTTT.

This clone is medium-sized within its sample. This sequence joins TRBV27 and TRBJ1-1, with 7 bases lining up with TRBD1. Trimming cost V 8 bases and J 0 bases; bases outside gene matches: 3. Per the germline V gene, CDR1 is MNHEY and CDR2 is SMNVEV (reference sequence). The CDR3 consists of 13 residues. CDR3 residues: CASGTDMNTEAFF. In nucleotides, the CDR3 is TGTGCCAGCGGGACAGACATGAACACTGAAGCTTTCTTT.

The chain carries TRBV19 and TRBJ1-5; D might be TRBD1 (5 bases). Germline-derived CDR1 and CDR2 are LNHDA and SQIVND (reference sequence). Trimming shortened V by 4 bases and J by 1 base, and 14 bases separated the two germline ends. The CDR3 has 16 residues. CDR3 amino acids: CASSTNGGESNQPQHF. For the CDR3, the DNA is TGTGCCAGTAGTACGAACGGGGGGGAGAGCAATCAGCCCCAGCATTTT.

The rearrangement joins TRBV4-1 to TRBJ1-3; no clear D. Trimming stripped 0 bases from V and 0 bases from J, with 9 bases between. Germline V lookup: CDR1 MGHRA, CDR2 YSYEKL. The CDR3 extends over 16 amino acids. CDR3 in amino acids: CASSQELQLSGNTIYF. The CDR3 DNA sequence: TGCGCCAGCAGCCAAGAACTCCAGCTCTCTGGAAACACCATATATTTT.

The J gene is TRBJ2-6, the V gene TRBV7-9; D not resolved. Germline CDR1 SEHNR, CDR2 FQNEAQ (reference sequence). The CDR3 covers 17 residues. With 6 bases removed from V and 0 bases from J, the gap between germline ends came to 15 bases. CDR3 DNA: TGTGCCAGCAGTTTCCAAGGCCAAAGCTCTGGGGCCAACGTCCTGACTTTC. This codes for CASSFQGQSSGANVLTF.